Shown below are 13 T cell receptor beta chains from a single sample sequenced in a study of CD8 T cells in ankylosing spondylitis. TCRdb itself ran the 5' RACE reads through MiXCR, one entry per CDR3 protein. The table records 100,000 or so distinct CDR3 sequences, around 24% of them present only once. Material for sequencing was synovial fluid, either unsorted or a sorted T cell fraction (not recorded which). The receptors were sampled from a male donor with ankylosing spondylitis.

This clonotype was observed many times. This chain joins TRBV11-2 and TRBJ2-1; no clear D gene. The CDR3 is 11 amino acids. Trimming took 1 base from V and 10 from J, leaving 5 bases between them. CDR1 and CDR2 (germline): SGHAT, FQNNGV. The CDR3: CASSLGWEQFF. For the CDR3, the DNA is TGTGCCAGCAGCTTAGGATGGGAGCAGTTCTTC.

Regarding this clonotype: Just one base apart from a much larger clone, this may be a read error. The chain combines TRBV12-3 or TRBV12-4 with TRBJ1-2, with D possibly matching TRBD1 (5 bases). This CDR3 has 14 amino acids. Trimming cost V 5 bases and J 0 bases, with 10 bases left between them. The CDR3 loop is CASSRQLTNYGYTF. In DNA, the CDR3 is TGTGCCAGCAGTCGACAGTTGACTAACTATGGCTACACCTTC.

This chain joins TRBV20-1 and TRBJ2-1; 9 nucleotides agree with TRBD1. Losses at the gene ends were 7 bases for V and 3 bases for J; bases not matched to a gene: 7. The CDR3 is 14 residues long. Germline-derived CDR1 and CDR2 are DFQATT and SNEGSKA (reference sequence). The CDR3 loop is CSVLQGAGYNEQFF. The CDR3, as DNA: TGCAGTGTTTTACAGGGGGCAGGCTACAATGAGCAGTTCTTC.

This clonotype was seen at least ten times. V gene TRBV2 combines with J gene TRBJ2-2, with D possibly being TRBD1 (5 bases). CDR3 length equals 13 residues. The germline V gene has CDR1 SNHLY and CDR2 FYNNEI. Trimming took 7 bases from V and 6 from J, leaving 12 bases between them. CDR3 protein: CASTGQGAGELFF. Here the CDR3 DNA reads TGTGCCAGCACTGGACAAGGAGCCGGGGAGCTGTTTTTT.

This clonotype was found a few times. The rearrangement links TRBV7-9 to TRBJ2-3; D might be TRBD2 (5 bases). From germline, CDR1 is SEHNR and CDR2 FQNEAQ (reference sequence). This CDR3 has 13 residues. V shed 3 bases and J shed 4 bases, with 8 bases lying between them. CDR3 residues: CASSFWESDTQYF. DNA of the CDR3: TGTGCCAGCAGCTTTTGGGAGTCAGATACGCAGTATTTT.

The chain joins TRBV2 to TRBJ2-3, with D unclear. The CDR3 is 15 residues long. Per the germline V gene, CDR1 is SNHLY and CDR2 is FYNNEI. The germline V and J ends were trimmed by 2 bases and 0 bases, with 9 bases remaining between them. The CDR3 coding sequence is TGTGCCAGCAGTGAACGGCAGTATAGCACAGATACGCAGTATTTT. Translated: CASSERQYSTDTQYF.

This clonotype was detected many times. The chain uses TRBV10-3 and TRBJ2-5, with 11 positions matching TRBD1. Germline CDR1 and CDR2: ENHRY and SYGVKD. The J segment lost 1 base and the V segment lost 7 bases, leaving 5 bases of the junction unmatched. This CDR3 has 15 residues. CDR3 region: CAINPGQGGQETQYF. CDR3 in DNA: TGTGCCATCAATCCGGGACAGGGGGGCCAAGAGACCCAGTACTTC.

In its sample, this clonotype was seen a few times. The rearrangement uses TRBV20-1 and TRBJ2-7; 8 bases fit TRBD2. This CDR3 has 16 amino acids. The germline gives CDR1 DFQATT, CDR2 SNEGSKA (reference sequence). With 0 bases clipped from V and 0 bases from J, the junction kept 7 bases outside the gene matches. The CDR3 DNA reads TGCAGTGCTAGAGATCGAGCGGGGGATAGCTCCTACGAGCAGTACTTC. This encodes CSARDRAGDSSYEQYF.

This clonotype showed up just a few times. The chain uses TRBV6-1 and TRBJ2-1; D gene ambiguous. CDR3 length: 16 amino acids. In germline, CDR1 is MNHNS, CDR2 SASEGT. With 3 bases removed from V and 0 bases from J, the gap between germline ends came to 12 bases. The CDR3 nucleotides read TGTGCCAGCAGTGAGGGCCTACACTCCTCCTACAATGAGCAGTTCTTC. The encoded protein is CASSEGLHSSYNEQFF.

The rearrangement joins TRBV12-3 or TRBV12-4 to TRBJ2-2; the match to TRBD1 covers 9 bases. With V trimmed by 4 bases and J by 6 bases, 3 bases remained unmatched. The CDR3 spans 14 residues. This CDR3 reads CASSSGTGPGELFF. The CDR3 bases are TGTGCCAGCAGTTCTGGGACAGGGCCCGGGGAGCTGTTTTTT.

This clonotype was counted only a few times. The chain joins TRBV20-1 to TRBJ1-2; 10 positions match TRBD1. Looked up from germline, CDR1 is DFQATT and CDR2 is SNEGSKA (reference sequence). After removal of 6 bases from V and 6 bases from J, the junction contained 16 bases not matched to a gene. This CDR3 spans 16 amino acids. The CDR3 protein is CSAYPGQGRRMNGYTF. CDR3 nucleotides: TGCAGTGCCTATCCGGGACAGGGGAGGAGGATGAATGGCTACACCTTC.

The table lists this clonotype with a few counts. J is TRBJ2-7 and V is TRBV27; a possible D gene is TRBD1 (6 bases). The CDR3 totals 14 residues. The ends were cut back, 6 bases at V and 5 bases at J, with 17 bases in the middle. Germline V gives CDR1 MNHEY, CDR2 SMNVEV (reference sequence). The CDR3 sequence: CASRLWQGSHEQYV. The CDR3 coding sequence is TGTGCCAGCAGACTCTGGCAGGGGAGTCACGAGCAGTACGTC.

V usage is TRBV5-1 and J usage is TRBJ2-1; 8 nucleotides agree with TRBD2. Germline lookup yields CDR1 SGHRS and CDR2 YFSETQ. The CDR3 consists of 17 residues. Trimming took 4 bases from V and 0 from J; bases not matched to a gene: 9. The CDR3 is CASSVILSGSSYNEQFF. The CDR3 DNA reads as TGCGCCAGCAGCGTAATCCTAAGCGGGAGCTCCTACAATGAGCAGTTCTTC.